The 14 T cell receptor beta chains below were found in one sample sequenced in a study of T-cell memory formation after mild COVID-19. One entry per CDR3 protein, called by TCRdb with MiXCR from the 5' RACE reads. The sample has about 560,000 distinct CDR3 sequences, 15% to 20% seen once. Sequencing was done on a sample of PBMCs or a T cell subset sorted from them (not recorded which). These TCRs come from an adult woman who had mild COVID-19 (a few samples of this study predate the infection). Cell type and time point are not known.

The CDR3 DNA sequence: TGCAGCGTCGTCTGGTACACTGAAGCTTTCTTT. This translates into CSVVWYTEAFF. The V and J genes are TRBV29-1 and TRBJ1-1; D call uncertain. The ends were cut back, 6 bases at V and 3 bases at J, with 8 bases in the middle. Germline assignment: CDR1 SQVTM and CDR2 ANQGSEA. CDR3 size: 11 residues.

The chain has TRBV27 and TRBJ2-7; 7 nucleotides match TRBD1. The V segment lost 3 bases and the J segment 4 bases; nucleotides outside the gene matches: 12. The CDR3 is made up of 16 amino acids. Germline CDR1 and CDR2: MNHEY and SMNVEV (reference sequence). CDR3 coding DNA: TGTGCCAGCAGTTTGAGCCCCGGGACAGTAATTTACGAGCAGTACTTC. It is translated as CASSLSPGTVIYEQYF.

The J gene is TRBJ1-6, the V gene TRBV7-3; 9 bases map to TRBD1. With 2 bases clipped from V and 10 bases from J, the junction kept 6 bases outside the gene matches. Germline CDR1 and CDR2: SGHTA and FQGTGA. The CDR3 sequence is 15 residues long. CDR3 nucleotides: TGTGCCAGCAGCTTATCTGGGACAGGGAACTCACCCCTCCACTTT. Translating gives CASSLSGTGNSPLHF.

The rearrangement uses TRBV12-3 or TRBV12-4 and TRBJ2-2, with 7 nucleotides matching TRBD1. Trimming took 4 bases from V and 6 from J; bases not matched to a gene: 8. This CDR3 region has 15 residues. The CDR3 bases are TGTGCCAGCAGTTCCCGGGACAGAAAGGCCGGGGAGCTGTTTTTT. Its protein is CASSSRDRKAGELFF.

V and J are TRBV3-1 and TRBJ1-2; D is possibly TRBD1 (6 bases). CDR3 length: 14 amino acids. Trimming cost V 3 bases and J 6 bases, with 14 bases left between them. CDR1 LGHDT and CDR2 YNNKEL come from the germline V gene (reference sequence). DNA of the CDR3: TGTGCCAGCAGCCACCAACACAGGGTTGATGGCTACACCTTC. It translates to CASSHQHRVDGYTF. Supplemented by reference TRBV3-1 and TRBJ1-2, the full variable domain reads DTAVSQTPKYLVTQMGNDKSIKCEQNLGHDTMYWYKQDSKKFLKIMFSYNNKELIINETVPNRFSPKSPDKAHLNLHINSLELGDSAVYFCASSHQHRVDGYTFGSGTRLTVV.

The genes are TRBV6-5 and TRBJ2-1; a weak D match, TRBD2 (5 bases). V lost 8 bases and J 6 bases, leaving 14 bases between the germline ends. This CDR3 spans 13 amino acids. CDR1 and CDR2 from the germline V gene are MNHEY and SVGAGI. The CDR3 DNA is TGTGCCAGCGGGCTAGGGAGAGGCAATGAGCAGTTCTTC. Translated: CASGLGRGNEQFF.

A few counts support this clonotype. The chain combines TRBV12-3 or TRBV12-4 with TRBJ1-4; D call uncertain. The CDR3 is 15 residues long. V was trimmed by 2 bases and J by 6 bases, leaving 13 bases between them. CDR3 amino acids: CASSLFSGGDEKLFF. For the CDR3, the DNA is TGTGCCAGCAGTTTATTCAGTGGAGGAGATGAAAAACTGTTTTTT.

This chain joins TRBV9 and TRBJ1-2; TRBD1 might be the D (6 bases). CDR1 and CDR2 (germline): SGDLS, YYNGEE. Trimming took off 2 bases at V and 13 bases at J, with 18 bases between the two ends. The CDR3 totals 13 residues. CDR3 protein: CASSVGLQGLFTF. For the CDR3, the DNA is TGTGCCAGCAGCGTGGGGCTACAGGGTTTATTCACCTTC. The full variable domain, in which reference TRBV9 and TRBJ1-2 provide the parts outside the CDR3, is DSGVTQTPKHLITATGQRVTLRCSPRSGDLSVYWYQQSLDQGLQFLIQYYNGEERAKGNILERFSAQQFPDLHSELNLSSLELGDSALYFCASSVGLQGLFTFGSGTRLTVV.

This clonotype appeared many times. J is TRBJ2-3 and V is TRBV7-2; 7 nucleotides align to TRBD1. The V and J ends lost 4 bases and 10 bases, in that order; junction bases with no gene match: 8. The CDR3 spans 13 residues. Germline CDR1 reads SGHTA; CDR2 reads FQGNSA. CDR3 nucleotide sequence: TGTGCCAGCAGCTCTAGGGGACAGATGGCGCAGTATTTT. Translated: CASSSRGQMAQYF.

This clonotype has just a few counts. V and J are TRBV7-9 and TRBJ2-5; D possibly corresponds to TRBD1 (6 bases). Per germline, CDR1 SEHNR and CDR2 FQNEAQ (reference sequence). The length of the CDR3 is 13 residues. Trimming removed 7 bases at V and 3 bases at J, with 12 bases between. CDR3 region: CASKDRTEETQYF. CDR3 nucleotides: TGTGCCAGCAAGGATCGGACAGAAGAGACCCAGTACTTC.

This clonotype showed up just a few times. CDR3 sequence: CASSVGGTSGSHEQFF. CDR3 bases: TGTGCCAGCAGCGTAGGTGGGACTAGCGGGAGTCATGAGCAGTTCTTC. This chain connects TRBV9 to TRBJ2-1; 14 bases are shared with TRBD2. CDR3 length: 16 amino acids. The V segment lost 0 bases and the J segment 8 bases; nucleotides outside the gene matches: 4. The germline CDR1 and CDR2 sequences are SGDLS and YYNGEE.

V and J are TRBV5-1 and TRBJ2-5, with unresolved D. Germline CDR1 is SGHRS and CDR2 is YFSETQ. CDR3 length: 15 amino acids. V shed 3 bases and J shed 2 bases, with 14 bases lying between them. The CDR3 reads CASSSTTGVQETQYF. The CDR3 bases are TGCGCCAGCAGCTCCACAACTGGGGTTCAAGAGACCCAGTACTTC. The complete variable domain, with remaining parts taken from reference TRBV5-1 and TRBJ2-5, reads KAGVTQTPRYLIKTRGQQVTLSCSPISGHRSVSWYQQTPGQGLQFLFEYFSETQRNKGNFPGRFSGRQFSNSRSEMNVSTLELGDSALYLCASSSTTGVQETQYFGPGTRLLVL.

The chain carries TRBV6-5 and TRBJ2-1; the D call may be TRBD1 or TRBD2 (5 bases each). The V and J ends lost 6 bases and 0 bases respectively, with 12 bases between them. Germline CDR1 MNHEY, CDR2 SVGAGI. The length of the CDR3 is 15 residues. The DNA for the CDR3 is TGTGCCAGCAGACACGGGGCGAGCTCCTACAATGAGCAGTTCTTC. This translates into CASRHGASSYNEQFF.

The rearrangement joins TRBV15 to TRBJ2-5; D remains ambiguous. The CDR3 has 12 amino acids. Germline V CDR1 and CDR2: LNHNV, YYDKDF (reference sequence). V lost 6 bases and J lost 3, with 8 bases in between. CDR3 residues: CATSNGKETQYF. In nucleotides, the CDR3 is TGTGCCACCAGTAATGGGAAAGAGACCCAGTACTTC.